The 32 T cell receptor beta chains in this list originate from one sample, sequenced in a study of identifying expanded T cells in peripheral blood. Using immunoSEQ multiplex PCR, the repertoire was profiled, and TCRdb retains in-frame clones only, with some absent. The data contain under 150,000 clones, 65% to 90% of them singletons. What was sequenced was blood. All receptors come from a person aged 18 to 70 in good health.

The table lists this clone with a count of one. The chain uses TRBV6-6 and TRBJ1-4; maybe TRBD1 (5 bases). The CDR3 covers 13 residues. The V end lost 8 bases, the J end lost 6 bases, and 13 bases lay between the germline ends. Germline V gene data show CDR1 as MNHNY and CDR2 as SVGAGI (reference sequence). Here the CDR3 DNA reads TGTGCCAGCGGACGGGGGGTCGATGAAAAACTGTTTTTT. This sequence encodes CASGRGVDEKLFF.

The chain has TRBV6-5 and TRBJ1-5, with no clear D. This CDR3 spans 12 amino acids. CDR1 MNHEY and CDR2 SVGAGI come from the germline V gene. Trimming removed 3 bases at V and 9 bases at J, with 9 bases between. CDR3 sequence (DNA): TGTGCCAGCAGTTATCTTAAAGGGCCCCAGCATTTT. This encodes CASSYLKGPQHF.

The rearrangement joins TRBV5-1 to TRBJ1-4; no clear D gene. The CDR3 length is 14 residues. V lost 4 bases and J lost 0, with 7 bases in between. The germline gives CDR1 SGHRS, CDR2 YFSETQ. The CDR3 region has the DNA TGCGCCAGCAGCCCGACGGCAACTAATGAAAAACTGTTTTTT. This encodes CASSPTATNEKLFF.

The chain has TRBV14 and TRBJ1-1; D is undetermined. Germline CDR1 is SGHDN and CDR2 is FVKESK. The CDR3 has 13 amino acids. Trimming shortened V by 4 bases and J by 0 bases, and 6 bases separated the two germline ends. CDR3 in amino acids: CASSRGMNTEAFF. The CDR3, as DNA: TGTGCCAGCAGCCGGGGAATGAACACTGAAGCTTTCTTT.

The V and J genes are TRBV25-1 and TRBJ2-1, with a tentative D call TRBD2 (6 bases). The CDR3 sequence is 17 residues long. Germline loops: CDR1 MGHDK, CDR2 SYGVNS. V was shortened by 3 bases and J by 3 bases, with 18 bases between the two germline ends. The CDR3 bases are TGTGCCAGCAGTGACCCTCCTGATGGCGGGGACTACAATGAGCAGTTCTTC. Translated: CASSDPPDGGDYNEQFF.

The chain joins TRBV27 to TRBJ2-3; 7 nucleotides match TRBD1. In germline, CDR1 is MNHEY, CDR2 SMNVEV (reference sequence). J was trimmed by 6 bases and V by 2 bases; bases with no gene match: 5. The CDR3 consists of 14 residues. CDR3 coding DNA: TGTGCCAGCAGTTTAACACAGGGGCGGGATACGCAGTATTTT. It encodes CASSLTQGRDTQYF.

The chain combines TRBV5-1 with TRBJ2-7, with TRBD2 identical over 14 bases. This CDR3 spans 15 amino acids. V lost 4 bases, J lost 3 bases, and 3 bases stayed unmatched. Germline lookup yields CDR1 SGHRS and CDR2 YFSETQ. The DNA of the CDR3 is TGCGCCAGCAGCCCGGGACTAGCGGGAGACTACGAGCAGTACTTC. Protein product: CASSPGLAGDYEQYF.

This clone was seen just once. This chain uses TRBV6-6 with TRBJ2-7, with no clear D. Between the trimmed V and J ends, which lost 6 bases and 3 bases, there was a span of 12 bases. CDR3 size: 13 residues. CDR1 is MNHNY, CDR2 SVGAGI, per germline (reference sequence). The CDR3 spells CASRAGVDYEQYF. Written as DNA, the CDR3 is TGTGCCAGCAGAGCTGGGGTTGACTACGAGCAGTACTTC.

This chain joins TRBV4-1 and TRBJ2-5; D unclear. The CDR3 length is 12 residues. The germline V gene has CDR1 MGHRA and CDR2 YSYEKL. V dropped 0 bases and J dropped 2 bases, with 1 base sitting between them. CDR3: CASSQDQETQYF. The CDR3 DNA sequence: TGCGCCAGCAGCCAAGATCAAGAGACCCAGTACTTC.

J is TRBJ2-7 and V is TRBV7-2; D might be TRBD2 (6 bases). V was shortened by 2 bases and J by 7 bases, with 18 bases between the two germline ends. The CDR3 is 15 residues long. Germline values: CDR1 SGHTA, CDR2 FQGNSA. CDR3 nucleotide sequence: TGTGCCAGCAGCTTAAAGGGAGGTACTACGGGTGAGCAGTACTTC. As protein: CASSLKGGTTGEQYF.

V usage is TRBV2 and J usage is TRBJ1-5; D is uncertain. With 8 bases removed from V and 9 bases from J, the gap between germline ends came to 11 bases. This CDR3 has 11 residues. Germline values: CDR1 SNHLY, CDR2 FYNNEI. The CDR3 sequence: CASLITLPQHF. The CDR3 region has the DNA TGTGCCAGCCTGATCACTCTGCCCCAGCATTTT.

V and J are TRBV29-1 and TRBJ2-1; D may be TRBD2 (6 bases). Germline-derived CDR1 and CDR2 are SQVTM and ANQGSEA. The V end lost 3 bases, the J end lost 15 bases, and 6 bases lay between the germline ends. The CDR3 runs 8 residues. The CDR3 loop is CSVEGGFF. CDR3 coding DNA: TGCAGCGTTGAGGGGGGGTTCTTC.

DNA for the CDR3: TGCGCCAGCACCCGAGGGGGGGCGACGAACACTGAAGCTTTCTTT. Protein product: CASTRGGATNTEAFF. The rearrangement links TRBV5-1 to TRBJ1-1, with D tentatively TRBD1 (6 bases). V was shortened by 6 bases and J by 1 base, with 16 bases between the two germline ends. CDR1 and CDR2 from the germline V gene are SGHRS and YFSETQ. The CDR3 sequence is 15 residues long.

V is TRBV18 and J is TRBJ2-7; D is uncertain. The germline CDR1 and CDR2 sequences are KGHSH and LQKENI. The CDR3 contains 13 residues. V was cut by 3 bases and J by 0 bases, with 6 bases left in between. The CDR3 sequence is CASSPWPSYEQYF. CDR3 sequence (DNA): TGTGCCAGCTCACCTTGGCCCTCCTACGAGCAGTACTTC.

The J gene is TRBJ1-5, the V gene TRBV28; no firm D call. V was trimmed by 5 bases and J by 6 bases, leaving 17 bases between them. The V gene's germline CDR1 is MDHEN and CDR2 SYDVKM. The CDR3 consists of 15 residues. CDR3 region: CASSPPAPDGQPQHF. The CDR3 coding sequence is TGTGCCAGCAGTCCCCCGGCGCCCGACGGTCAGCCCCAGCATTTT.

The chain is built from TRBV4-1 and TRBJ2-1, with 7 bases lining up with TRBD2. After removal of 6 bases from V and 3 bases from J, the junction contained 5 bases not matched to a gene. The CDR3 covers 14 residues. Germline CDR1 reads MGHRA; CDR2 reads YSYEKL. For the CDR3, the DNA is TGCGCCAGCAGTCGGGGAGGGGACTACAATGAGCAGTTCTTC. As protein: CASSRGGDYNEQFF.

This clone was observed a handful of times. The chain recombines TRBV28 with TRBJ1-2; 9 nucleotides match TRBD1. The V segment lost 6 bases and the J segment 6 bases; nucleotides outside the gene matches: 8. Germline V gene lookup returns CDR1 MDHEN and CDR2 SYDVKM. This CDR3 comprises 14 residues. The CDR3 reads CASSPNRGQNGYTF. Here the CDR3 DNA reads TGTGCCAGCAGCCCAAACAGGGGGCAAAATGGCTACACCTTC.

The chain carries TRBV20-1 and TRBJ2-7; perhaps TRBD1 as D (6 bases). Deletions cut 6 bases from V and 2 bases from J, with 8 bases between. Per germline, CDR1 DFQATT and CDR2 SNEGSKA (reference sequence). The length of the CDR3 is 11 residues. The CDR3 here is CSAQGAYEQYF. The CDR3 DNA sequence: TGCAGTGCACAGGGAGCCTACGAGCAGTACTTC.

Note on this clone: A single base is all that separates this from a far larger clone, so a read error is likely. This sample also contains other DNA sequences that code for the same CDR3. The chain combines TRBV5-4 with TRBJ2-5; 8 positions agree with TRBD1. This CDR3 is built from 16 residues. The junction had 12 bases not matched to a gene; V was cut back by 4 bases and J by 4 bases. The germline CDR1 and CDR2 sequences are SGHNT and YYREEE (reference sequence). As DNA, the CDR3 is TGTGCCAGCAGCCGATCTTCCGGACAGGGAACAGAGACCCAGTACTTC. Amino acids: CASSRSSGQGTETQYF.

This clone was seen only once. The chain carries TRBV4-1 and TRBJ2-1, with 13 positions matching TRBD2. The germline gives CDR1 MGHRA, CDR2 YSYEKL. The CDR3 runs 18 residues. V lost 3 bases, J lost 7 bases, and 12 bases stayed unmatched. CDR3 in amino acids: CASSQTGTSGALRNEQFF. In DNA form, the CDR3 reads TGCGCCAGCAGCCAGACCGGGACTAGCGGGGCCCTCAGGAATGAGCAGTTCTTC.

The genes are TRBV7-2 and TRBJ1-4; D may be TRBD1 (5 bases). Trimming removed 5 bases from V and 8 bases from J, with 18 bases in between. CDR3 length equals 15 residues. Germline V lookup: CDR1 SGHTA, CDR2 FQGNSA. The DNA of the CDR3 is TGTGCCAGCAGCCGCGGGGGTTTGCGGACCGAAAAACTGTTTTTT. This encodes CASSRGGLRTEKLFF.

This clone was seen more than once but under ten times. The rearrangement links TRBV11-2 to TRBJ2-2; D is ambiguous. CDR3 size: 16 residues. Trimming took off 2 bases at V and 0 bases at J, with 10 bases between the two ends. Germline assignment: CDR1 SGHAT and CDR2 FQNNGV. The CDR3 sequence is CASSLNPTANTGELFF. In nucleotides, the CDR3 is TGTGCCAGCAGCTTAAATCCGACGGCGAACACCGGGGAGCTGTTTTTT.

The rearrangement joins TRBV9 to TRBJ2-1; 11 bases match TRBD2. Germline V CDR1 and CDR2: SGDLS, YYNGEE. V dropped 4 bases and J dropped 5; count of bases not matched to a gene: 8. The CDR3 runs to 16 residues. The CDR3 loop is CASSSRVAGGDNEQFF. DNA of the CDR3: TGTGCCAGCAGCTCCCGGGTAGCGGGAGGGGACAATGAGCAGTTCTTC.

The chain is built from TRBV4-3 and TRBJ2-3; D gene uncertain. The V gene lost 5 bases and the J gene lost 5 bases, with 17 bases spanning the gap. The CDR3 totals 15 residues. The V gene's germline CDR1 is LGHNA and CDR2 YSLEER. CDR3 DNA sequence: TGCGCCAGCAGCGCGGACCCAATCTCCGGAGATACGCAGTATTTT. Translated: CASSADPISGDTQYF.

CDR3 nucleotide sequence: TGTGCCTGGAGTGTAACTAGCGGGGGGGCCCACGAGCAGTACTTC. It is translated as CAWSVTSGGAHEQYF. The chain recombines TRBV30 with TRBJ2-7; 13 positions match TRBD2. The CDR3 spans 15 residues. Germline V gives CDR1 GTSNPN, CDR2 SVGIG (reference sequence). Trimming took 0 bases from V and 5 from J; bases not matched to a gene: 4.

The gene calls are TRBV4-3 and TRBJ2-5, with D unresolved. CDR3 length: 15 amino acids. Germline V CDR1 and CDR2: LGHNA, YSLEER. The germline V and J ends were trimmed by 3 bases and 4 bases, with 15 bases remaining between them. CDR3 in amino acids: CASSQGQWAGETQYF. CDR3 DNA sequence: TGCGCCAGCAGCCAGGGCCAATGGGCAGGAGAGACCCAGTACTTC.

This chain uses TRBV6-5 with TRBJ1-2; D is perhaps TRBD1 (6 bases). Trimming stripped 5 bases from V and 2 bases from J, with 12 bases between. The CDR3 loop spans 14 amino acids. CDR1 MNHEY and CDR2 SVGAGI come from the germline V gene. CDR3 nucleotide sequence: TGTGCCAGCAGTGATCAGGGGCCAAACTATGGCTACACCTTC. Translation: CASSDQGPNYGYTF.

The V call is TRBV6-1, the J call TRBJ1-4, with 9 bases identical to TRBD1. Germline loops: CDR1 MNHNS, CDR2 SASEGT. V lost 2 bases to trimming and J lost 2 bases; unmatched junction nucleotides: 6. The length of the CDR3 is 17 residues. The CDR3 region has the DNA TGTGCCAGCAGTGAAACAGGGGGCTTTTTGACTAATGAAAAACTGTTTTTT. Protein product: CASSETGGFLTNEKLFF.

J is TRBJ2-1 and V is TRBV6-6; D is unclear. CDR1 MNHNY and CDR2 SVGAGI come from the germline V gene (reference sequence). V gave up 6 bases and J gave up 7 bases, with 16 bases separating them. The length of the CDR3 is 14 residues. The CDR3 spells CASSRAAQTNEQFF. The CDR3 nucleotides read TGTGCCAGCAGCCGGGCAGCCCAGACGAATGAGCAGTTCTTC.

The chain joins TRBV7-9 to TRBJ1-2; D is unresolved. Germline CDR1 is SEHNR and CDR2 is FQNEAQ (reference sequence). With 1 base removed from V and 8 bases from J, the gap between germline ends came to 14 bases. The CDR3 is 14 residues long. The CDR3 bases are TGTGCCAGCAGCTTAGACAGAGGGCTGGGAGGCTACACCTTC. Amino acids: CASSLDRGLGGYTF.

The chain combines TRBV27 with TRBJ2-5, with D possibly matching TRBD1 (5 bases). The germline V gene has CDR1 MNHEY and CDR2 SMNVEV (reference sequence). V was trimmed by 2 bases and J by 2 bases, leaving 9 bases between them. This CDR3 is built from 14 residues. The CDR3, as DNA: TGTGCCAGCAGTTTAACCGACAGACAAGAGACCCAGTACTTC. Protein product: CASSLTDRQETQYF.

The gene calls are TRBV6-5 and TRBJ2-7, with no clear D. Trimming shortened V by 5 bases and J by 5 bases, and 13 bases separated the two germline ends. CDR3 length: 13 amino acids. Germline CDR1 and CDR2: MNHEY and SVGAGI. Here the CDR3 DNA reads TGTGCCAGCAGTCCCCCTACGTTTAACGAGCAGTACTTC. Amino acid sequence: CASSPPTFNEQYF.